The rows below give T cell receptor beta chains drawn from one sample of a study of blood T cell repertoires in COVID-19. Some clones are missing from TCRdb's copy, which holds only in-frame ones; the method was immunoSEQ multiplex PCR. The sample contains about 150,000 clones, 87% of which appear only once. Source material: peripheral blood. These receptor sequences come from an older man with acute or convalescent COVID-19. Each CDR3 is given with its conserved first and last residue. D genes are given only for firm matches. Only some rows state a clone size, as once, few, many or a class for expanded clones.

j_call	v_call	clone_size	d_call	cdr3_nt	cdr3_aa
TRBJ2-3	TRBV29-1	.	TRBD2	TGCAGCTCCTCTCTAGCTAGCGGGAACACGCAGTATTTT	CSSSLASGNTQYF
TRBJ2-1	TRBV5-1	once	.	TGCGCCAGCAGCTTGGCTAGTACCTACAATGAGCAGTTCTTC	CASSLASTYNEQFF
TRBJ2-1	TRBV19	.	TRBD2	TGTGCCAGTAGCCCTGGGGGGGGGAGCTCCTACAATGAGCAGTTCTTC	CASSPGGGSSYNEQFF
TRBJ2-3	TRBV9	.	.	TGTGCCAGCAGCGTCCCGGGGGCAGATACGCAGTATTTT	CASSVPGADTQYF
TRBJ1-5	TRBV2	.	TRBD1	TGTGCCAGCAGGGGGACAGTTAATCAGCCCCAGCATTTT	CASRGTVNQPQHF
TRBJ1-2	TRBV30	once	.	TGTGCCTGGGCCGGGTATCTCTATGGCTACACCTTC	CAWAGYLYGYTF
TRBJ1-2	TRBV5-4	.	TRBD1	TGTGCCAGCAGCTTGGAGGGGGCAACCTATGGCTACACCTTC	CASSLEGATYGYTF
TRBJ2-5	TRBV11-1	once	.	TGTGCCAGCAGCTTAGCGAGAGAAGAGACCCAGTACTTC	CASSLAREETQYF
TRBJ2-2	TRBV19	.	TRBD2	TGTGCCAGTAGTATAGGAGCGGGGCATGGAGGCGGCACCGGGGAGCTGTTTTTT	CASSIGAGHGGGTGELFF
TRBJ1-3	TRBV29-1	.	.	TGCAGCGTTGAATCGATAGTAAACTCTGGAAACACCATATATTTT	CSVESIVNSGNTIYF
TRBJ2-7	TRBV5-1	.	TRBD1	TGCGCCAGCAGCTTGGTAGGGGACAGGGGATCCGAGCAGTACTTC	CASSLVGDRGSEQYF
TRBJ1-4	TRBV7-2	.	.	TGTGCCAGCAGCTGGCGGGCAGGAGAAAAACTGTTTTTT	CASSWRAGEKLFF
TRBJ2-7	TRBV7-8	.	TRBD2	TGTGCCAGCAGCCACAATCTAAGGGGCGGGGGATCCTACGAGCAGTACTTC	CASSHNLRGGGSYEQYF
TRBJ2-7	TRBV9	.	TRBD2	TGTGCCAGCAGCGTAGCGGGTAGCGGGGGTTACGAGCAGTACTTC	CASSVAGSGGYEQYF
TRBJ2-5	TRBV7-2	.	TRBD2	TGTGCCAGCAGCTTCGCGGGGGGTCAAGAGACCCAGTACTTC	CASSFAGGQETQYF
TRBJ2-7	TRBV2	.	TRBD1	TGTGCCAGCAGTGAAAGGGGGCTAGGCCCCTACGAGCAGTACTTC	CASSERGLGPYEQYF
TRBJ2-1	TRBV4-1	.	TRBD2	TGCGCCAGCAGCCAAGAGTTGGGACTAGCGTATGAGCAGTTCTTC	CASSQELGLAYEQFF
TRBJ1-1	TRBV5-1	.	.	TGCGCCAGCAGCTTGGTAGCACAGAACACTGAAGCTTTCTTT	CASSLVAQNTEAFF
TRBJ1-1	TRBV5-1	.	TRBD1	TGCGCCAGCACCCGGACAGGGTCAACCACTGAAGCTTTCTTT	CASTRTGSTTEAFF
TRBJ2-5	TRBV4-1	.	TRBD1	TGCGCCAGCAGACCCAGACAGGGGAGGTTGACCCAGTACTTC	CASRPRQGRLTQYF
TRBJ1-1	TRBV6-5	.	.	TGTGCCAGCAGTTACCAATCGACAGAACTTGAAGCTTTCTTT	CASSYQSTELEAFF
TRBJ1-1	TRBV21-1	.	.	TGTGCCAGCCCCTTCCCGGGACAGGGGAAACTTGAAGCTTTCTTT	CASPFPGQGKLEAFF
TRBJ1-3	TRBV7-9	.	.	TGTGCCAGCAGCTTTAAGCGCCGGGTCTCTGGAAACACCATATATTTT	CASSFKRRVSGNTIYF
TRBJ2-5	TRBV5-1	.	.	TGCGCCAGCAGCTTCTTCGGAGAGACCCAGTACTTC	CASSFFGETQYF
TRBJ2-1	TRBV3-1/TRBV3-2	once	.	TGTGCCAGCAGCCAAGAGGGGGCCGTGAACAATGAGCAGTTCTTC	CASSQEGAVNNEQFF
TRBJ1-2	TRBV14	.	TRBD1	TGTGCCAGCAGCCCCGGGACAGGTAACTATGGCTACACCTTC	CASSPGTGNYGYTF
TRBJ1-4	TRBV28	once	TRBD1	TGTGCCAGCAGTACCTCCGGACAGGAAAGAAAACTGTTTTTT	CASSTSGQERKLFF
TRBJ1-5	TRBV19	.	.	TGTGCCAGTAGTATATCAGACTTCGGCCAGCCCCAGCATTTT	CASSISDFGQPQHF
TRBJ1-5	TRBV19	.	TRBD1	TGTGCCAGTAGTGGGCCTGGACAGGTCAGAAATCAGCCCCAGCATTTT	CASSGPGQVRNQPQHF
TRBJ2-2	TRBV6-1	.	.	TGTGCCAGCAGTGAAGGTAGAAACACCGGGGAGCTGTTTTTT	CASSEGRNTGELFF
TRBJ2-1	TRBV4-2	.	.	TGTGCCAGCAGCCAAGTAGGAGTTCATGAGCAGTTCTTC	CASSQVGVHEQFF
TRBJ1-3	TRBV27	.	.	TGTGCCAGCAGTTTGGACAGCTCTGGAAACACCATATATTTT	CASSLDSSGNTIYF
TRBJ2-3	TRBV5-6	.	TRBD1	TGTGCCAGCAGCTCCGGGACAGGGTTGGCCACAGATACGCAGTATTTT	CASSSGTGLATDTQYF
TRBJ2-1	TRBV11-2	.	TRBD2	TGTGCCAGCAGCTTAGAGAGCGGGAGGGGCCCGGCGTTATTCTTC	CASSLESGRGPALFF